Listed below are T cell receptor beta chains from one sample, sequenced in a study of CD4 and CD8 cells across lung adenocarcinoma regions. TCRdb re-called the PCR reads with MiXCR, one entry per CDR3 protein. The sample lists 13,000 to 15,000 distinct CDR3 sequences; roughly 40% were seen once. The sample was CD4+ T cells from the center of a lung tumor. The receptors here all came from a male donor with lung adenocarcinoma. The CD4 and CD8 labels of this study may be unreliable. The CDR3 runs from the conserved cysteine through the conserved F or W. Each record gives: D gene, V gene, clone size, J gene, CDR3 protein, CDR3 DNA. A D gene is named only where the DNA matches it firmly. The size field is filled for only some rows; it gives once, few, many or a size class.

-,TRBV10-3,-,TRBJ2-7,CASKGVRYEQYF,TGTGCCTCCAAGGGGGTAAGGTACGAGCAGTACTTC
-,TRBV7-6,many,TRBJ2-7,CASSYDSYEQYF,TGTGCCAGCAGCTACGACTCCTACGAGCAGTACTTC
TRBD2,TRBV14,-,TRBJ2-3,CASSQVSGAKNTQYF,TGTGCCAGCAGCCAGGTTAGCGGGGCCAAAAACACGCAGTATTTC
-,TRBV14,-,TRBJ1-4,CASSQVRERAEKLFF,TGTGCCAGCAGCCAAGTACGGGAAAGAGCGGAAAAACTGTTTTTT
TRBD2,TRBV5-1,-,TRBJ2-5,CASSPGTSGRAGGEQYF,TGCGCCAGCAGCCCTGGGACTAGCGGGAGGGCCGGGGGTGAGCAGTACTTC
-,TRBV6-5,-,TRBJ2-2,CASSSEAGHTGALYF,TGTGCCAGCAGTTCCGAGGCAGGGCACACCGGGGCGCTGTATTTT
-,TRBV10-1,medium-sized,TRBJ2-5,CASSESWEQYF,TGCGCCAGCAGTGAGTCGTGGGAGCAGTACTTC
TRBD2,TRBV27,-,TRBJ2-1,CASSSRLAGGTHEQFF,TGTGCCAGCAGTTCGAGACTAGCGGGAGGGACGCATGAGCAGTTCTTC
TRBD2,TRBV7-6,few,TRBJ2-7,CASSSLAGGGEQYF,TGTGCCAGCAGCTCCTTAGCGGGAGGGGGCGAGCAGTACTTC
-,TRBV4-1,few,TRBJ2-2,CASSPDPRSGSPGELFF,TGCGCCAGCAGCCCCGATCCAAGGTCGGGGAGTCCCGGGGAGCTGTTTTTT
-,TRBV6-1,medium-sized,TRBJ2-1,CASGGTGTYNEQFF,TGTGCCAGCGGGGGGACCGGGACCTACAATGAGCAGTTCTTC
TRBD2,TRBV7-2,medium-sized,TRBJ2-1,CASSPLLDSGRNEQFF,TGTGCCAGCAGCCCTTTGTTGGATAGCGGGAGAAATGAGCAGTTCTTC
-,TRBV10-3,once,TRBJ2-3,CAAAHEGRGSDTQYF,TGTGCCGCGGCTCATGAGGGCCGGGGATCAGATACCCAGTACTTT
-,TRBV6-1,many,TRBJ2-3,CASSEAAGLTDTQYF,TGTGCCAGCAGTGAAGCCGCGGGACTCACAGATACGCAGTATTTT
-,TRBV27,many,TRBJ1-4,CASSGGATNEKLFF,TGTGCCAGCAGTGGCGGAGCAACTAATGAAAAACTGTTTTTT
-,TRBV7-2,many,TRBJ2-7,CASSLVSTAKWQYF,TGTGCCAGCAGCTTAGTATCGACGGCGAAGTGGCAGTACTTC
-,TRBV6-1,few,TRBJ2-1,CASTYGYNEQFF,TGTGCCAGCACGTACGGGTACAATGAGCAGTTCTTC
TRBD2,TRBV27,many,TRBJ2-3,CASSFRTGLAGGGTDTQYF,TGTGCCAGCAGTTTCCGCACTGGACTAGCGGGAGGTGGCACAGATACGCAGTATTTT
-,TRBV28,many,TRBJ2-6,CASSVRRSGANVLTF,TGTGCCAGCAGTGTGAGGCGATCTGGGGCCAACGTCCTGACTTTC
TRBD2,TRBV6-5,many,TRBJ2-1,CASSYSTSGIFEQFF,TGTGCCAGCAGTTACTCGACTAGCGGGATTTTTGAGCAGTTCTTC
-,TRBV6-5,-,TRBJ2-1,CASSYSDSLNEQFF,TGTGCCAGCAGTTACTCAGACAGCCTCAATGAGCAGTTCTTC
-,TRBV4-1,-,TRBJ2-1,CASSHQYNEQFF,TGCGCCAGCAGCCACCAATACAATGAGCAGTTCTTC
-,TRBV20-1,once,TRBJ2-2,CSARRLANTGELFF,TGCAGTGCTAGAAGGCTAGCGAACACCGGGGAGCTGTTTTTT
TRBD1,TRBV28,many,TRBJ1-2,CASSLGTGVSYTF,TGTGCCAGCAGCCTAGGGACAGGGGTAAGCTACACCTTC
-,TRBV7-2,-,TRBJ1-4,CASSLLAAREEKLFF,TGTGCCAGCAGCTTATTGGCGGCTCGGGAGGAAAAACTGTTTTTT
-,TRBV27,-,TRBJ2-3,CASITFRAGITDKQYF,TGTGCCAGCATTACCTTTCGGGCAGGGATCACCGATAAGCAGTATTTT